This is a list of T cell receptor beta chains from one sample in a study of T cell repertoires in cytomegalovirus infection. TCRdb redid the calling of the reads with MiXCR, one entry per CDR3 protein. Altogether a few hundred thousand distinct CDR3 sequences are present, 9.5% being singletons, with the ten largest covering 4.3%. The material sequenced was PBMCs. These receptors all stem from a human donor in good health (CMV status not recorded). Some clones in this sample may be carry-over from other donors' samples. CDR3s include the opening cysteine and the closing phenylalanine or tryptophan. The D gene is left open where the match is weak. Not all rows give a size; the values are once, few, many and, for expanded clones, a class.

j_call	d_call	v_call	clone_size	cdr3_nt	cdr3_aa
TRBJ2-2	.	TRBV7-2	many	TGTGCCAGCAGCTTAGGGAGGGGGGACACCGGGGAGCTGTTTTTT	CASSLGRGDTGELFF
TRBJ2-1	.	TRBV7-6	many	TGTGCCAGCAGCTTAGTTTTGGGGCTAAGCTCCTACAATGAGCAGTTCTTC	CASSLVLGLSSYNEQFF
TRBJ2-1	TRBD2	TRBV20-1	.	TGCAGTGCTAGAGATTTGCTAGCGGACTACAATGAGCAGTTCTTC	CSARDLLADYNEQFF
TRBJ2-2	.	TRBV5-1	.	TGCGCCACACATCAGGGATCGAACACCGGGGAGCTGTTTTTT	CATHQGSNTGELFF
TRBJ1-1	.	TRBV7-6	few	TGTGCCAGCAGCTTAGGTCTGTGGGCTTTCTTT	CASSLGLWAFF
TRBJ2-1	.	TRBV30	few	TGTGCCTGGAGTGTCTCCAGCTTGGAGCAGTTCTTC	CAWSVSSLEQFF
TRBJ2-1	TRBD2	TRBV7-6	many	TGTGCCAGCAGCGCCCTAGCGGTGCTCTCCTACAATGAGCAGTTCTTC	CASSALAVLSYNEQFF
TRBJ2-5	.	TRBV7-9	few	TGTGCCAGCAGCTGGGACGGATTGCAAGAGACCCAGTACTTC	CASSWDGLQETQYF
TRBJ1-1	.	TRBV7-6	many	TGTGCCAGCAGCTTAGCGCGAGGTGGCTACACTGAAGCTTTCTTT	CASSLARGGYTEAFF
TRBJ2-1	.	TRBV27	many	TGTGCCAGCAGCCACGGAGTACTCTACAATGAGCAGTTCTTC	CASSHGVLYNEQFF
TRBJ1-2	TRBD1	TRBV20-1	once	TGCAGTGCCAACAGGGGGGATGGCTACACCTTC	CSANRGDGYTF
TRBJ1-1	.	TRBV29-1	.	TGCAGCGTCAGGGGTCCCCCAATGAACACTGAAGCTTTCTTT	CSVRGPPMNTEAFF
TRBJ2-3	TRBD2	TRBV19	few	TGTGCCAGTAGTCCCCGTACTAGCGGGGGGCAGGATACGCAGTATTTT	CASSPRTSGGQDTQYF